This TCR beta chain is from a study of T cell repertoires in urothelial bladder cancer. General study results and limits: Infiltrating lymphocytes: median about 2.1% in carcinoma versus approximately 12% in benign specimens. Up to about 17% of carcinoma infiltrating lymphocytes belonged to one T-cell clone. Benign specimens held more T cells than urothelial carcinoma specimens.

Data came from immunoSEQ multiplex PCR; TCRdb stores just in-frame clones and leaves some out. The sample includes around 10,000 clones, roughly 58% of them seen just once. Regarding this clone: Its specificity is not known.

This TCR was sampled from a human donor with urothelial carcinoma. The specimen was tumor-infiltrating cells from bladder cancer.

As DNA, the CDR3 is TGTGCTAGTGGTTTGTCCGGACAGGACTACCTCTTCTATGGCTACACCTTC. Encoded protein: CASGLSGQDYLFYGYTF. This chain uses TRBV12-5 with TRBJ1-2; 7 bases agree with TRBD1. This CDR3 region has 17 residues. Germline assignment: CDR1 LGHNT and CDR2 FRNRAP. J lost 4 bases, V lost 2 bases, and 13 bases had no gene match.